This T cell receptor (beta chain) was sequenced during a study of blood T cell repertoires in COVID-19. Background on the study: The United States, Italy and Spain provided the acute and convalescent COVID-19 samples.

Study processing details: Reference gene primer amplification yielded estimated nucleated cell counts. Profiled with immunoSEQ multiplex PCR; TCRdb holds only in-frame clones, not every one. V, J and clone size reflect that table, while D and trimming were determined from the DNA. This sample has about 210,000 clones, with around four fifths found just once. Sequencing was carried out using peripheral blood. The receptor was derived from a man aged 60-69 years with COVID-19, enrolled during active disease.

CDR3 in amino acids: CASSQENEQFF. DNA of the CDR3: TGTGCCAGCAGCCAAGAGAATGAGCAGTTCTTC. The chain has TRBV27 and TRBJ2-1; D unresolved. V shed 6 bases and J shed 7 bases, with 7 bases lying between them. Germline values: CDR1 MNHEY, CDR2 SMNVEV (reference sequence). This CDR3 is 11 amino acids long.